These 27 T cell receptor beta chains were sequenced from one sample in a study of cytomegalovirus exposure and HLA in healthy donors. PCR employed 60 Vbeta and 13 Jbeta primers. The method was immunoSEQ multiplex PCR; TCRdb's version includes in-frame clones alone and lacks a portion of them. The sample carries 100,000 to 150,000 clones, about 80% recorded once. Sequenced input: PBMCs. All receptors come from a man younger than 40 in good health and CMV-seronegative.

The rearrangement joins TRBV29-1 to TRBJ1-2, with a weak D call TRBD1 (5 bases). CDR3 length equals 11 residues. Germline V gene data show CDR1 as SQVTM and CDR2 as ANQGSEA. The V end was cut by 3 bases, the J end by 8 bases, with 10 bases between. CDR3 in DNA: TGCAGCGTTGACGGGGGGATCGGCTACACCTTC. Amino acid sequence: CSVDGGIGYTF. The variable domain in full, with the rest retrieved from reference TRBV29-1 and TRBJ1-2, is SAVISQKPSRDICQRGTSLTIQCQVDSQVTMMFWYRQQPGQSLTLIATANQGSEATYESGFVIDKFPISRPNLTFSTLTVSNMSPEDSSIYLCSVDGGIGYTFGSGTRLTVV.

The V call is TRBV15, the J call TRBJ2-7; perhaps TRBD2 as D (6 bases). CDR1 is LNHNV, CDR2 YYDKDF, per germline (reference sequence). V shed 1 base and J shed 3 bases, with 13 bases lying between them. This CDR3 is built from 15 residues. CDR3 sequence (DNA): TGTGCCACCAGCAGAGCCGGGGGTTTAAACTACGAGCAGTACTTC. As protein: CATSRAGGLNYEQYF.

Points on this clone: One junction end disagrees with the germline gene, perhaps due to a read error. The sample holds other DNA sequences that translate to the same CDR3. The CDR3 DNA follows: TGCGCCAGCAGGGGGGACAGGGGGCTCTATGGCTACACCTTC. It yields the protein CASRGDRGLYGYTF. The rearrangement links TRBV25-1 to TRBJ1-2, with TRBD1 identical over 12 bases. This CDR3 spans 14 amino acids. Germline loops: CDR1 MGHDK, CDR2 SYGVNS.

The chain is built from TRBV29-1 and TRBJ2-7, with 10 positions matching TRBD1. The CDR3 spans 14 residues. V was clipped by 5 bases and J by 5 bases; unmatched bases: 9. Germline loops: CDR1 SQVTM, CDR2 ANQGSEA. The CDR3 is CSVYSRDRGHEQYF. The CDR3 DNA follows: TGCAGCGTTTATTCCCGGGACAGGGGACACGAGCAGTACTTC.

This clone showed up just once. CDR3 sequence: CASSLDRRREDYEQYF. The CDR3 DNA follows: TGTGCCAGCAGCTTAGATAGGAGGAGGGAAGATTACGAGCAGTACTTC. The chain joins TRBV11-3 to TRBJ2-7; D might be TRBD2 (6 bases). Between the trimmed V and J ends, which lost 0 bases and 4 bases, there was a span of 16 bases. The germline V gene has CDR1 SGHNT and CDR2 YENEEA. The CDR3 has 16 residues. The full variable domain, rest sourced from reference TRBV11-3 and TRBJ2-7, is EAGVVQSPRYKIIEKKQPVAFWCNPISGHNTLYWYLQNLGQGPELLIRYENEEAVDDSQLPKDRFSAERLKGVDSTLKIQPAELGDSAVYLCASSLDRRREDYEQYFGPGTRLTVT.

The chain links TRBV4-1 to TRBJ2-7; 8 nucleotides match TRBD1. V was pared by 4 bases and J by 3 bases, with 8 bases of the junction left unmatched. The CDR3 totals 15 residues. Per germline, CDR1 MGHRA and CDR2 YSYEKL. In DNA, the CDR3 is TGCGCCAGCAGCCGAATAAGGACAGGGATCTACGAGCAGTACTTC. Amino acid sequence: CASSRIRTGIYEQYF.

The genes are TRBV27 and TRBJ1-2, with a tentative D call TRBD1 (5 bases). V gave up 0 bases and J gave up 7 bases, with 12 bases separating them. Germline V gene lookup returns CDR1 MNHEY and CDR2 SMNVEV (reference sequence). The CDR3 has 14 amino acids. This CDR3 is CASSLSSGMGGYTF. The CDR3 DNA reads TGTGCCAGCAGTTTATCGTCAGGGATGGGTGGCTACACCTTC.

This clone has a single count. The rearrangement uses TRBV27 and TRBJ1-5, with 8 bases that match TRBD1. Germline V CDR1 and CDR2: MNHEY, SMNVEV (reference sequence). The CDR3 is 17 residues long. V shed 5 bases and J 7 bases; nucleotides not matched to a gene: 16. CDR3 sequence reads: CASSPIRTGRSSQPQHF. CDR3 DNA: TGTGCCAGCAGTCCAATCCGGACAGGGCGGAGTTCGCAGCCCCAGCATTTT.

The CDR3 DNA reads TGTGCCAGCAGTGCGACCGGGACAGCACAAGAGACCCAGTACTTC. Translation gives CASSATGTAQETQYF. The gene calls are TRBV6-1 and TRBJ2-5; 7 nucleotides align to TRBD1. The CDR3 covers 15 residues. The junction had 7 bases not matched to a gene; V was cut back by 4 bases and J by 2 bases. The germline gives CDR1 MNHNS, CDR2 SASEGT.

V gene TRBV19 combines with J gene TRBJ2-1; 10 nucleotides align to TRBD1. V lost 4 bases and J lost 7; bases outside the gene matches: 7. The CDR3 runs 15 residues. Germline V gene sequence: CDR1 LNHDA, CDR2 SQIVND (reference sequence). DNA of the CDR3: TGTGCCAGTAGTAGACAGGGGGCCCAGGGGAATGAGCAGTTCTTC. Protein: CASSRQGAQGNEQFF.

The V and J genes are TRBV7-2 and TRBJ2-3; D unresolved. The CDR3 has 15 amino acids. Germline CDR1 reads SGHTA; CDR2 reads FQGNSA. Trimming left V 1 base short and J 0 bases short, with 8 bases between. CDR3 region: CASSLGGPSTDTQYF. As DNA, the CDR3 is TGTGCCAGCAGCTTAGGTGGGCCGAGCACAGATACGCAGTATTTT.

This sequence joins TRBV5-6 and TRBJ2-7; possibly TRBD1 for D (6 bases). In germline, CDR1 is SGHDT, CDR2 YYEEEE. The V gene lost 2 bases and the J gene lost 13 bases, with 16 bases spanning the gap. The CDR3 covers 12 residues. The CDR3 here is CASSFEGGEVYF. The DNA of the CDR3 is TGTGCCAGCAGCTTCGAAGGGGGAGAAGTATACTTC. The whole variable domain, filled in from reference TRBV5-6 and TRBJ2-7, reads DAGVTQSPTHLIKTRGQQVTLRCSPKSGHDTVSWYQQALGQGPQFIFQYYEEEERQRGNFPDRFSGHQFPNYSSELNVNALLLGDSALYLCASSFEGGEVYFGPGTRLTVT.

In the case of this clone: One junction end disagrees with the germline gene, perhaps due to a read error. CDR3 sequence: CASSSPTQGGYGYPF. CDR3 nucleotide sequence: TGTGCCAGCAGCTCCCCAACGCAGGGGGGATATGGCTACCCCTTC. The V and J genes are TRBV13 and TRBJ1-2, with TRBD1 identical over 7 bases. Germline V CDR1 and CDR2: PRHDT, FYEKMQ (reference sequence). CDR3 length: 15 residues.

This chain connects TRBV7-2 to TRBJ2-3, with D possibly TRBD2 on 5 matching bases. V was cut by 3 bases and J by 4 bases, with 11 bases left in between. The CDR3 sequence is 14 residues long. CDR1 and CDR2 from the germline V gene are SGHTA and FQGNSA. CDR3 coding DNA: TGTGCCAGCAGCTTCGATAGCGCCCCAGATACGCAGTATTTT. Encoded protein: CASSFDSAPDTQYF.

This clone occurred a few times. The chain has TRBV4-3 and TRBJ1-1; D not resolved. The ends were cut back, 1 base at V and 5 bases at J, with 11 bases in the middle. Germline lookup yields CDR1 LGHNA and CDR2 YSLEER. This CDR3 spans 14 amino acids. In DNA form, the CDR3 reads TGCGCCAGCAGCCAAGGGGTCTCAGCGACTGAAGCTTTCTTT. Its translation is CASSQGVSATEAFF.

The chain is built from TRBV29-1 and TRBJ2-7, with D possibly TRBD1 on 6 matching bases. Germline V gene sequence: CDR1 SQVTM, CDR2 ANQGSEA. The CDR3 totals 13 residues. Trimming cost V 7 bases and J 1 base, with 14 bases left between them. The CDR3 coding sequence is TGCAGCGCACAAAATACAGGGTCCTACGAGCAGTACTTC. This codes for CSAQNTGSYEQYF.

V and J are TRBV6-6 and TRBJ1-2, with no clear D. The CDR3 length is 14 residues. Deletions cut 2 bases from V and 4 bases from J, with 11 bases between. CDR1 is MNHNY and CDR2 is SVGAGI in the germline V gene (reference sequence). The CDR3 DNA sequence: TGTGCCAGCAGTTACGGAGGGTATGGCTATGGCTACACCTTC. Amino acids: CASSYGGYGYGYTF.

J is TRBJ2-5 and V is TRBV2, with 11 bases matching TRBD2. The CDR3 has 15 amino acids. CDR1 and CDR2 from the germline V gene are SNHLY and FYNNEI. Trimming took 6 bases from V and 3 from J; bases not matched to a gene: 6. The CDR3 coding sequence is TGTGCCAGCAGGACACTAGCGGGAGTTGAAGAGACCCAGTACTTC. Translation gives CASRTLAGVEETQYF.

The V call is TRBV25-1, the J call TRBJ2-1; 11 bases align to TRBD2. V trimming: 6 bases; J trimming: 3 bases; junction bases outside the gene matches: 1. The CDR3 sequence is 14 residues long. CDR1 and CDR2 from the germline V gene are MGHDK and SYGVNS. The CDR3, as DNA: TGTGCCAGCAGCACTAGCGGGAGCTACAATGAGCAGTTCTTC. Translated: CASSTSGSYNEQFF.

This clone has only one observation. CDR3 in amino acids: CASSPGRGQGTEAFF. The CDR3 DNA is TGCGCCAGCAGCCCCGGGAGGGGCCAGGGCACTGAAGCTTTCTTT. The J gene is TRBJ1-1, the V gene TRBV4-1; D is possibly TRBD1 (5 bases). The CDR3 loop spans 15 amino acids. The germline V and J ends were trimmed by 4 bases and 4 bases, with 16 bases remaining between them. CDR1 and CDR2 from the germline V gene are MGHRA and YSYEKL.

V gene TRBV7-2 combines with J gene TRBJ2-5; 7 bases fit TRBD1. The J call is in doubt because the DNA end fits TRBJ2-7 better. The germline CDR1 and CDR2 sequences are SGHTA and FQGNSA. This CDR3 has 14 amino acids. The DNA of the CDR3 is TGTGCCAGCAGCTTAGGGGACAGCTCCTACGAGCAGTACTTC. Residues: CASSLGDSSYEQYF.

The chain recombines TRBV10-2 with TRBJ2-5; perhaps TRBD2 as D (6 bases). The germline V gene encodes CDR1 WSHSY and CDR2 SAAADI. V was shortened by 6 bases and J by 5 bases, with 16 bases between the two germline ends. The CDR3 extends over 14 amino acids. Here the CDR3 DNA reads TGCGCCAGCAGCCTTCCAGGGCTAGCGGAGACCCAGTACTTC. The encoded protein is CASSLPGLAETQYF.

V gene TRBV27 combines with J gene TRBJ2-1; D gene uncertain. Looked up from germline, CDR1 is MNHEY and CDR2 is SMNVEV (reference sequence). Trimming cost V 2 bases and J 0 bases, with 8 bases left between them. The CDR3 runs 15 residues. The CDR3 loop is CASSLGRPSYNEQFF. The CDR3 bases are TGTGCCAGCAGTTTAGGGCGTCCCTCCTACAATGAGCAGTTCTTC.

The J gene is TRBJ2-7, the V gene TRBV11-2; D unclear. The CDR3 runs to 16 residues. Germline lookup yields CDR1 SGHAT and CDR2 FQNNGV. The V and J ends lost 1 base and 6 bases respectively, with 19 bases between them. The CDR3 bases are TGTGCCAGCAGCTTAGTCTCATACAGATCCACCTTCGAGCAGTACTTC. Protein product: CASSLVSYRSTFEQYF.

V and J are TRBV11-2 and TRBJ2-5; D perhaps matches TRBD1 (5 bases). TRBJ2-7 matches the DNA end more closely, so the J call is doubtful. Germline CDR1 reads SGHAT; CDR2 reads FQNNGV. The CDR3 extends over 15 amino acids. The CDR3 bases are TGTGCCAGCAGCTTCCAAGGTCAGGGCGCAAACGAGCAGTACTTC. Its protein product is CASSFQGQGANEQYF.

This chain joins TRBV6-5 and TRBJ2-5; D possibly corresponds to TRBD1 (6 bases). This CDR3 contains 12 residues. The V and J ends lost 6 bases and 3 bases respectively, with 8 bases between them. Germline loops: CDR1 MNHEY, CDR2 SVGAGI. The chain's CDR3 is CASRQGEETQYF. CDR3 DNA sequence: TGTGCCAGCAGACAGGGAGAAGAGACCCAGTACTTC.

This clone has a single count. J is TRBJ2-7 and V is TRBV7-8; 7 positions agree with TRBD1. J gave up 0 bases and V 2 bases, and 4 bases lay outside the gene matches. The CDR3 totals 15 residues. The germline CDR1 and CDR2 sequences are SGHVS and FQNEAQ. CDR3 nucleotides: TGTGCCAGCAGCTTAAGTGGGACAGTCTCCTACGAGCAGTACTTC. Protein product: CASSLSGTVSYEQYF.